The rows below give T cell receptor beta chains drawn from one sample of a study of patients and donors after allogeneic stem cell transplantation. Each CDR3 protein gets one entry after TCRdb re-called the RT-PCR reads with MiXCR. Found here are roughly 880,000 distinct CDR3 sequences, over 15% of them singletons; the top ten hold 5% to 7.5%. The sequencing sample was made of blood, either unsorted or a sorted T cell fraction (not recorded which). These receptors were obtained from a human donor who was either an allogeneic HSCT recipient or a stem cell or donor lymphocyte infusion donor (not recorded which). It is not recorded whose cells these are; they may come from a transplant donor. Each CDR3 is given with its conserved first and last residue. Fields, in order: V gene, J gene, CDR3 protein.

TRBV12-3/TRBV12-4	TRBJ2-1	CASSLEAGGYNEQFF
TRBV4-3	TRBJ1-1	CASSQDGEVMSTEAFF
TRBV7-2	TRBJ2-7	CASRATGTSDEQYF
TRBV20-1	TRBJ2-7	CSASRPQGLPYEQYF
TRBV3-1	TRBJ2-1	CASRDTSGAVNEQFF
TRBV7-9	TRBJ2-1	CASSSLGGYNEQFF
TRBV6-2/TRBV6-3	TRBJ2-7	CASSLPYYEQYF
TRBV27	TRBJ1-3	CASGAPGLGTGNTIYF
TRBV9	TRBJ1-1	CASSDARARASTEAFF
TRBV12-3/TRBV12-4	TRBJ1-5	CASSLWQGWGQPQHF
TRBV5-1	TRBJ2-3	CASSSGSTTDTQYF
TRBV6-5	TRBJ1-5	CASSYSPDSNQPQHF
TRBV7-8	TRBJ2-1	CASSALGGLAGGPAYNEQFF
TRBV11-1	TRBJ2-5	CASSLDKVGRGGVETQYF
TRBV27	TRBJ2-6	CASSFVAAGSGANVLTF
TRBV5-1	TRBJ1-5	CASSLMTRGPVNQPQHF
TRBV12-3/TRBV12-4	TRBJ2-2	CASSLMGNAGELFF
TRBV5-8	TRBJ2-3	CASNSGQGGTDTQYF
TRBV24-1	TRBJ2-3	CATSDAGLAGTDTQYF
TRBV11-3	TRBJ2-1	CASSTWGRTGPNEQFF
TRBV7-6	TRBJ2-2	CASRPPGTNTGELFF